The 21 T cell receptor beta chains reported below all come from one sample, sequenced in a study of blood T cell repertoires in COVID-19. TCRdb's copy holds only in-frame clones and misses some; the assay was immunoSEQ multiplex PCR. Of a few hundred thousand clones listed, about nine tenths were seen once; the top ten hold over 0.7%. Sequenced material: PBMCs or T cells enriched from blood (not recorded which). These receptor sequences come from a woman in her thirties or forties who had been exposed to COVID-19.

The chain is built from TRBV6-5 and TRBJ1-2, with unresolved D. Germline V gene lookup returns CDR1 MNHEY and CDR2 SVGAGI. Trimming pared 2 bases from V and 8 bases from J, leaving 12 bases between. The CDR3 consists of 13 residues. The CDR3 DNA sequence: TGTGCCAGCAGTTACACAGCCCTTGGGGGCTACACCTTC. Protein sequence: CASSYTALGGYTF.

The CDR3 DNA sequence: TGTGCCAGCTCACCAGGTCGGGAGACCCAGTACTTC. This encodes CASSPGRETQYF. V gene TRBV18 combines with J gene TRBJ2-5; D is ambiguous. V was pared by 2 bases and J by 5 bases, with 6 bases between. The CDR3 loop spans 12 amino acids. Per the germline V gene, CDR1 is KGHSH and CDR2 is LQKENI.

This clone was found once. At one boundary the junction diverges from the germline segment, which might be a read error. The chain has TRBV7-7 and TRBJ2-6; 7 positions match TRBD1. Germline loops: CDR1 SSHAT, CDR2 FNYEAQ (reference sequence). The CDR3 spans 17 residues. The CDR3 DNA follows: TGTGCTAGCAGCCCCCTTCGACAGGGTTCTGGGGCCAACGTCCTGACTTTC. The encoded protein is CASSPLRQGSGANVLTF.

DNA of the CDR3: TGTGCCAGCAGCTTACAGGGTTCTGGCTACACCTTC. It specifies CASSLQGSGYTF. J is TRBJ1-2 and V is TRBV7-9, with D maybe TRBD1 (5 bases). The CDR3 totals 12 residues. In germline, CDR1 is SEHNR, CDR2 FQNEAQ (reference sequence). The V end lost 2 bases, the J end lost 7 bases, and 8 bases lay between the germline ends.

There are a few counts of this clone. J is TRBJ1-3 and V is TRBV24-1; D is uncertain. CDR3 length: 11 residues. The V and J ends lost 6 bases and 4 bases respectively, with 3 bases between them. CDR1 is KGHDR and CDR2 is SFDVKD in the germline V gene. The CDR3 sequence is CATSQGNTIYF. The DNA of the CDR3 is TGTGCCACCAGTCAAGGAAACACCATATATTTT.

The gene calls are TRBV19 and TRBJ1-1, with D maybe TRBD1 (6 bases). CDR3 size: 14 residues. Trimming took 4 bases from V and 1 from J, leaving 10 bases between them. Per germline, CDR1 LNHDA and CDR2 SQIVND (reference sequence). DNA of the CDR3: TGTGCCAGTAGTAACTTACAGGGGAACACTGAAGCTTTCTTT. It codes for CASSNLQGNTEAFF.

The chain joins TRBV19 to TRBJ1-1; no clear D. The germline V and J ends were trimmed by 3 bases and 3 bases, with 11 bases remaining between them. This CDR3 region has 14 residues. Germline CDR1 is LNHDA and CDR2 is SQIVND (reference sequence). The chain's CDR3 is CASSILGSYTEAFF. The CDR3 nucleotides read TGTGCCAGTAGTATTTTGGGGAGTTACACTGAAGCTTTCTTT.

The chain joins TRBV14 to TRBJ2-7; D is unresolved. This CDR3 spans 14 amino acids. Germline CDR1 reads SGHDN; CDR2 reads FVKESK. V dropped 1 base and J dropped 0 bases, with 7 bases sitting between them. The CDR3 region is CASSQVPSSYEQYF. CDR3 DNA: TGTGCCAGCAGCCAAGTCCCGAGCTCCTACGAGCAGTACTTC.

The rearrangement joins TRBV11-2 to TRBJ2-3, with 9 positions matching TRBD2. The CDR3 is made up of 15 amino acids. The germline V gene encodes CDR1 SGHAT and CDR2 FQNNGV. V gave up 6 bases and J gave up 6 bases; unmatched junction bases: 10. CDR3 in amino acids: CASRSRAGGHDTQYF. The DNA of the CDR3 is TGTGCCAGCAGATCTAGAGCGGGGGGCCACGATACGCAGTATTTT.

This clone showed up just once. This sequence joins TRBV18 and TRBJ1-3, with 7 bases identical to TRBD1. This CDR3 spans 16 amino acids. Germline V gene lookup returns CDR1 KGHSH and CDR2 LQKENI. After removal of 0 bases from V and 2 bases from J, the junction contained 4 bases not matched to a gene. CDR3 DNA: TGTGCCAGCTCACCACCACTACAGGGGACTGGAAACACCATATATTTT. It codes for CASSPPLQGTGNTIYF.

The chain joins TRBV20-1 to TRBJ2-5, with D unclear. CDR3 length: 10 residues. V gave up 6 bases and J gave up 5 bases, with 7 bases separating them. Germline CDR1 is DFQATT and CDR2 is SNEGSKA (reference sequence). DNA for the CDR3: TGCAGTGCCCACGGGGAGACCCAGTACTTC. Residues: CSAHGETQYF.

The rearrangement uses TRBV27 and TRBJ1-5, with a weak D call TRBD1 (5 bases). The CDR3 runs to 13 residues. V dropped 8 bases and J dropped 9 bases, with 17 bases sitting between them. Germline V gene lookup returns CDR1 MNHEY and CDR2 SMNVEV (reference sequence). CDR3 loop: CASCLRDGRPQHF. The DNA of the CDR3 is TGTGCCAGCTGCCTCCGGGACGGGAGGCCCCAGCATTTT.

The chain links TRBV27 to TRBJ1-5; weak D call: TRBD1 (6 bases). The V end was cut by 6 bases, the J end by 6 bases, with 12 bases between. Germline assignment: CDR1 MNHEY and CDR2 SMNVEV (reference sequence). CDR3 length: 13 amino acids. In DNA, the CDR3 is TGTGCCAGCAGCCAAGGGGGGGGTCAGCCCCAGCATTTT. Protein: CASSQGGGQPQHF.

The chain recombines TRBV4-3 with TRBJ1-3; D gene uncertain. The V end lost 5 bases, the J end lost 0 bases, and 8 bases lay between the germline ends. This CDR3 region has 14 residues. Germline lookup yields CDR1 LGHNA and CDR2 YSLEER. The CDR3 region has the DNA TGCGCCAGCAGCGGCGGGGTCTCTGGAAACACCATATATTTT. Translating gives CASSGGVSGNTIYF.

This clone was picked up one time. The CDR3, as DNA: TGTGCCAGAGGAATAAGGACTAGCCGAAAAACTAGCACAGATACGCAGTATTTT. Protein: CARGIRTSRKTSTDTQYF. V is TRBV10-3 and J is TRBJ2-3; 8 nucleotides agree with TRBD2. The CDR3 contains 18 residues. V lost 10 bases to trimming and J lost 0 bases; unmatched junction nucleotides: 18. Germline CDR1 is ENHRY and CDR2 is SYGVKD.

CDR3 sequence reads: CATSRGGGNEKLFF. The CDR3 DNA reads as TGTGCCACCAGCAGAGGAGGGGGCAATGAAAAACTGTTTTTT. The chain recombines TRBV15 with TRBJ1-4; TRBD1 matches 7 bases. The ends lost 1 base at V and 5 bases at J; junction bases unmatched: 1. CDR3 length: 14 amino acids. Germline V gives CDR1 LNHNV, CDR2 YYDKDF (reference sequence).

This clone appeared a single time. This chain uses TRBV23-1 with TRBJ1-6; no reliable D call. TRBV23-1 is marked as an open reading frame, function uncertain. The ends were cut back, 0 bases at V and 8 bases at J, with 8 bases in the middle. This CDR3 is built from 14 residues. The CDR3 sequence is CASSQSRLDSPLHF. The CDR3 coding sequence is TGCGCCAGCAGTCAATCTAGGCTAGATTCACCCCTCCACTTT.

The chain recombines TRBV30 with TRBJ1-1, with D possibly matching TRBD1 (5 bases). This CDR3 is 13 amino acids long. V lost 7 bases and J lost 5, with 17 bases in between. Germline assignment: CDR1 GTSNPN and CDR2 SVGIG (reference sequence). The CDR3 loop reads CALRRGLGTEAFF. In DNA form, the CDR3 reads TGTGCCTTGAGGCGGGGGTTGGGGACTGAAGCTTTCTTT.

This chain connects TRBV3-1 (or the pseudogene TRBV3-2) to TRBJ1-5, with D unresolved. From germline, CDR1 is LGHDT and CDR2 YNNKEL (reference sequence). The CDR3 has 15 amino acids. Trimming cost V 0 bases and J 5 bases, with 11 bases left between them. The DNA for the CDR3 is TGTGCCAGCAGCCAAGATTTGAGCCTTCATCAGCCCCAGCATTTT. This encodes CASSQDLSLHQPQHF.

This rearrangement joins TRBV18 to TRBJ1-3, with D possibly TRBD1 on 5 matching bases. Trimming cost V 4 bases and J 1 base, with 14 bases left between them. Germline assignment: CDR1 KGHSH and CDR2 LQKENI. The CDR3 is made up of 16 amino acids. In DNA form, the CDR3 reads TGTGCCAGCTCACGACGCGATCGGGGGTCTGGAAACACCATATATTTT. This encodes CASSRRDRGSGNTIYF.

This sequence joins TRBV6-2 or TRBV6-3 and TRBJ2-7; 9 bases fit TRBD1. The J segment lost 4 bases and the V segment lost 0 bases, leaving 7 bases of the junction unmatched. CDR3 length equals 16 residues. The germline V gene has CDR1 MNHEY and CDR2 SVGEGT. This CDR3 reads CASSYSLSGQGYEQYF. The CDR3 nucleotides are TGTGCCAGCAGTTACTCGTTGTCCGGACAGGGGTACGAGCAGTACTTC.